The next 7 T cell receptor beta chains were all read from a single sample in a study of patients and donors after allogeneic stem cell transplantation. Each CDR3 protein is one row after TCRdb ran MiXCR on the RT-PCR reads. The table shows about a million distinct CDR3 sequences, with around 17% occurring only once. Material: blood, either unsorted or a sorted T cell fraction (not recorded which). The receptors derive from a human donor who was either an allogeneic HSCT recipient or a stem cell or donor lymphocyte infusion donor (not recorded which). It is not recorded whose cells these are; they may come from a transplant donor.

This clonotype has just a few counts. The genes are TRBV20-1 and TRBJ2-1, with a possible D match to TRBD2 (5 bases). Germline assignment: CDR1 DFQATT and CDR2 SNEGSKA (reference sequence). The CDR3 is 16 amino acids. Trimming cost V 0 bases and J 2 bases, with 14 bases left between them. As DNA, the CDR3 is TGCAGTGCTAGAGATAGCGAATCGGGGACCTACAATGAGCAGTTCTTC. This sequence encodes CSARDSESGTYNEQFF.

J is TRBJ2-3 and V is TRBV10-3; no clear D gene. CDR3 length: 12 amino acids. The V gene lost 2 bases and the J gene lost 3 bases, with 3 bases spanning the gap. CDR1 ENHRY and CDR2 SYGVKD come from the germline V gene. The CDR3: CAISERTDTQYF. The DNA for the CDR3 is TGTGCCATCAGTGAGCGGACAGATACGCAGTATTTT.

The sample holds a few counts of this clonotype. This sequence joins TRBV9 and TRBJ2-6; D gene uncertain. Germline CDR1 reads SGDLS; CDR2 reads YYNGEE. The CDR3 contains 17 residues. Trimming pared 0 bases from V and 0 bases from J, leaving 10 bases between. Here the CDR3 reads CASSVGPIHSGANVLTF. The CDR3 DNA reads TGTGCCAGCAGCGTAGGCCCTATCCACTCTGGGGCCAACGTCCTGACTTTC. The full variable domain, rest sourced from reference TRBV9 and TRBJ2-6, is DSGVTQTPKHLITATGQRVTLRCSPRSGDLSVYWYQQSLDQGLQFLIQYYNGEERAKGNILERFSAQQFPDLHSELNLSSLELGDSALYFCASSVGPIHSGANVLTFGAGSRLTVL.

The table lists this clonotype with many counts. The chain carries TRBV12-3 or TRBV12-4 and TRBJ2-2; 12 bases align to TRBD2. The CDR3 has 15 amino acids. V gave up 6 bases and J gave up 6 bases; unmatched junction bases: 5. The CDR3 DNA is TGTGCCAGCAGGCACGGGACTAGCGGGTCCGGGGAGCTGTTTTTT. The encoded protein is CASRHGTSGSGELFF.

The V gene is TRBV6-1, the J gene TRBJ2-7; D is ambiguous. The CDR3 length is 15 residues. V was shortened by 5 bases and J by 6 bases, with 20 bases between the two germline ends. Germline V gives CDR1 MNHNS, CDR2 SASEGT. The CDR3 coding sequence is TGTGCCAGCAGTCCTCAAAGGAAAAGCCTTGGCGAGCAGTACTTC. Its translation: CASSPQRKSLGEQYF.

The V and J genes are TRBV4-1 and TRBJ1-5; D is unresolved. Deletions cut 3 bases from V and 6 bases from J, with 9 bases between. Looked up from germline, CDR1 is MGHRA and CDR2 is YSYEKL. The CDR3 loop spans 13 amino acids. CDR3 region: CASSQIIGQPQHF. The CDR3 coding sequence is TGCGCCAGCAGCCAGATAATCGGTCAGCCCCAGCATTTT.

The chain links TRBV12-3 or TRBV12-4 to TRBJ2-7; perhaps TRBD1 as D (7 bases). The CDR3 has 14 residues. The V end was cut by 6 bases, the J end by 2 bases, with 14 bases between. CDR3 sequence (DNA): TGTGCCAGCAGCCCCGCGGGACAGACCTACGAGCAGTACTTC. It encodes CASSPAGQTYEQYF.